The 21 T cell receptor beta chains below all came from one sample that was sequenced in a study of CD8+ T cells in alopecia areata listed by TCRdb under 2018. The library was generated by the immunoSEQ multiplex PCR assay. RNA was extracted from all samples and reverse transcribed into cDNA as template for TCR sequencing. The table was pulled from immuneACCESS by TCRdb, which kept in-frame rearrangements only. Such tables lose some clones; where checked, under half of the loss comes from unresolved V genes, and the rest has no known cause. Recorded for this sample are a few hundred thousand clones; around three fifths of them occurred a single time. The top ten clones comprise roughly 5.3% of the sample. Input material: CD8+ T cells sorted from blood. These receptor sequences come from a human donor in good health.

The genes are TRBV7-3 and TRBJ1-5, with a weak D call TRBD1 (5 bases). CDR1 is SGHTA and CDR2 is FQGTGA in the germline V gene. V shed 8 bases and J shed 3 bases, with 8 bases lying between them. The CDR3 is 12 residues long. The CDR3 protein is CASQGPNQPQHF. The CDR3 DNA reads as TGTGCCAGCCAGGGCCCCAATCAGCCCCAGCATTTT.

The chain links TRBV29-1 to TRBJ2-5, with D unclear. Near its end, the DNA agrees better with TRBJ2-7, so the J call may be wrong. CDR3 size: 10 residues. Germline V lookup: CDR1 SQVTM, CDR2 ANQGSEA. CDR3 in amino acids: CSVVLGEQYF. The CDR3 nucleotides are TGCAGCGTTGTTCTGGGCGAGCAGTACTTC.

This clone was counted between two and nine times. The chain links TRBV11-2 to TRBJ2-5, with 8 bases lining up with TRBD1. V shed 3 bases and J 1 base; nucleotides not matched to a gene: 16. This CDR3 has 19 residues. Germline V CDR1 and CDR2: SGHAT, FQNNGV. The CDR3: CASSFPTPPDRAGQETQYF. The CDR3, as DNA: TGTGCCAGCAGCTTTCCCACTCCTCCGGACAGGGCTGGCCAAGAGACCCAGTACTTC.

This clone was observed at least ten times. The genes are TRBV19 and TRBJ1-2; D not certain. The V gene's germline CDR1 is LNHDA and CDR2 SQIVND (reference sequence). With 10 bases removed from V and 7 bases from J, the gap between germline ends came to 10 bases. The CDR3 runs 10 residues. The CDR3 bases are TGTGCCACCAAGGGAGGTGGCTACACCTTC. It yields the protein CATKGGGYTF.

This clone occurred a few times. This chain links TRBV27 with TRBJ2-7, with 10 bases matching TRBD1. V lost 6 bases to trimming and J lost 9 bases; unmatched junction nucleotides: 8. This CDR3 has 13 residues. Germline V gene sequence: CDR1 MNHEY, CDR2 SMNVEV (reference sequence). CDR3 coding DNA: TGTGCCAGCAGGGGGACAGGGGAAGCAGGGCAGTACTTC. It encodes CASRGTGEAGQYF.

In its sample, this clone was seen a few times. The V gene is TRBV7-9, the J gene TRBJ2-5, with TRBD2 identical over 8 bases. J gave up 1 base and V 8 bases, and 3 bases lay outside the gene matches. Germline loops: CDR1 SEHNR, CDR2 FQNEAQ (reference sequence). This CDR3 contains 13 residues. The CDR3 DNA reads as TGTGCCAGCCAAGCGGGAGTCCAAGAGACCCAGTACTTC. Amino acids: CASQAGVQETQYF. Based on the CDR3 plus reference TRBV7-9 and TRBJ2-5, the full variable domain is DTGVSQNPRHKITKRGQNVTFRCDPISEHNRLYWYRQTLGQGPEFLTYFQNEAQLEKSRLLSDRFSAERPKGSFSTLEIQRTEQGDSAMYLCASQAGVQETQYFGPGTRLLVL.

The CDR3 coding sequence is TGTGCCTGGAGTACGGGACTAGGTATTAACAATGAGCAGTTCTTC. This encodes CAWSTGLGINNEQFF. V and J are TRBV30 and TRBJ2-1, with 8 bases matching TRBD2. The V and J ends lost 2 bases and 5 bases, in that order; junction bases with no gene match: 8. Germline V CDR1 and CDR2: GTSNPN, SVGIG (reference sequence). The CDR3 runs to 15 residues.

The chain employs TRBV6-1 and TRBJ2-7; D gene ambiguous. Trimming took 1 base from V and 3 from J, leaving 7 bases between them. The V gene's germline CDR1 is MNHNS and CDR2 SASEGT. The CDR3 runs 13 residues. CDR3 region: CASSEVDGYEQYF. Here the CDR3 DNA reads TGTGCCAGCAGTGAAGTCGACGGCTACGAGCAGTACTTC.

This chain uses TRBV5-6 with TRBJ2-1; no firm D call. The CDR3 sequence is 12 residues long. Germline CDR1 SGHDT, CDR2 YYEEEE. Trimming shortened V by 4 bases and J by 6 bases, and 8 bases separated the two germline ends. Here the CDR3 reads CASSKDVNEQFF. CDR3 nucleotides: TGTGCCAGCAGCAAGGACGTCAATGAGCAGTTCTTC.

This clone appeared many times. The chain links TRBV7-9 to TRBJ2-3, with a weak D call TRBD2 (6 bases). Per the germline V gene, CDR1 is SEHNR and CDR2 is FQNEAQ (reference sequence). The V end was cut by 2 bases, the J end by 4 bases, with 13 bases between. This CDR3 spans 15 amino acids. The CDR3 DNA sequence: TGTGCCAGCAGCTTAACCGCGGGGAAAGCAGATACGCAGTATTTT. Translation gives CASSLTAGKADTQYF.

The chain couples TRBV7-9 to TRBJ2-5; possibly TRBD2 for D (6 bases). The CDR3 contains 15 residues. Germline CDR1 reads SEHNR; CDR2 reads FQNEAQ (reference sequence). V lost 1 base, J lost 5 bases, and 14 bases lay in between. CDR3 DNA sequence: TGTGCCAGCAGCTTAGTTGGAGGGCCCGAGGAGACCCAGTACTTC. It specifies CASSLVGGPEETQYF.

V gene TRBV6-5 combines with J gene TRBJ1-2; the match to TRBD1 covers 8 bases. The CDR3 contains 12 residues. Germline values: CDR1 MNHEY, CDR2 SVGAGI. The V segment lost 11 bases and the J segment 3 bases; nucleotides outside the gene matches: 5. CDR3: CAAGGRDYGYTF. In DNA form, the CDR3 reads TGTGCCGCAGGGGGCCGGGACTATGGCTACACCTTC.

The chain combines TRBV11-2 with TRBJ1-2; the D gene is possibly TRBD1 (6 bases). The germline gives CDR1 SGHAT, CDR2 FQNNGV. The V end was cut by 6 bases, the J end by 6 bases, with 14 bases between. There are 13 residues in the CDR3. In DNA, the CDR3 is TGTGCCAGCAGACCAGGGGCAGGTGATGGCTACACCTTC. This sequence encodes CASRPGAGDGYTF.

This chain links TRBV4-1 with TRBJ2-5, with no clear D. Trimming took 1 base from V and 5 from J, leaving 14 bases between them. Germline V gene lookup returns CDR1 MGHRA and CDR2 YSYEKL. The length of the CDR3 is 15 residues. CDR3 amino acids: CASSQVLKIGETQYF. The DNA for the CDR3 is TGCGCCAGCAGCCAAGTCCTGAAAATAGGCGAGACCCAGTACTTC.

The V gene is TRBV11-2, the J gene TRBJ2-5, with TRBD1 matching over 9 bases. V dropped 4 bases and J dropped 3; count of bases not matched to a gene: 6. This CDR3 has 15 amino acids. The germline V gene has CDR1 SGHAT and CDR2 FQNNGV. CDR3 residues: CASSSPGQGKETQYF. The DNA of the CDR3 is TGTGCCAGCAGCTCCCCGGGACAGGGAAAAGAGACCCAGTACTTC.

This clone was seen a handful of times. The rearrangement joins TRBV2 to TRBJ2-5; no firm D call. The V and J ends lost 5 bases and 4 bases respectively, with 11 bases between them. The germline V gene has CDR1 SNHLY and CDR2 FYNNEI. The CDR3 sequence is 13 residues long. The CDR3 is CASSPPMRETQYF. The CDR3 bases are TGTGCCAGCAGTCCCCCTATGAGAGAGACCCAGTACTTC. Filled out from reference TRBV2 and TRBJ2-5, the complete variable domain reads EPEVTQTPSHQVTQMGQEVILRCVPISNHLYFYWYRQILGQKVEFLVSFYNNEISEKSEIFDDQFSVERPDGSNFTLKIRSTKLEDSAMYFCASSPPMRETQYFGPGTRLLVL.

J is TRBJ1-1 and V is TRBV6-5, with D unresolved. V lost 0 bases, J lost 0 bases, and 5 bases lay in between. Germline V gene sequence: CDR1 MNHEY, CDR2 SVGAGI. The CDR3 length is 14 residues. DNA for the CDR3: TGTGCCAGCAGTTACTCGCAACTGAACACTGAAGCTTTCTTT. This translates into CASSYSQLNTEAFF.

This chain connects TRBV6-5 to TRBJ2-5; possibly TRBD1 for D (5 bases). The ends were cut back, 7 bases at V and 5 bases at J, with 8 bases in the middle. Germline CDR1 and CDR2: MNHEY and SVGAGI. The CDR3 extends over 11 amino acids. The CDR3 DNA reads as TGTGCCAGCACCCCAGGGGAGACCCAGTACTTC. Amino acids: CASTPGETQYF.

The V and J genes are TRBV5-6 and TRBJ2-1; TRBD2 matches 14 bases. Losses at the gene ends were 3 bases for V and 6 bases for J; bases not matched to a gene: 5. Germline CDR1 SGHDT, CDR2 YYEEEE. The CDR3 is made up of 16 amino acids. CDR3 residues: CASSWGTSGGFNEQFF. DNA for the CDR3: TGTGCCAGCAGCTGGGGGACTAGCGGGGGCTTCAATGAGCAGTTCTTC.

V is TRBV7-9 and J is TRBJ1-1, with 9 bases matching TRBD1. The CDR3 loop spans 14 amino acids. The germline gives CDR1 SEHNR, CDR2 FQNEAQ (reference sequence). V shed 5 bases, J shed 7 bases, and the junction held 8 bases outside the gene matches. The CDR3: CASSPPGQGDEAFF. In nucleotides, the CDR3 is TGTGCCAGCAGCCCACCGGGACAGGGAGATGAAGCTTTCTTT.

This sequence joins TRBV29-1 and TRBJ1-2, with D possibly being TRBD1 (5 bases). Deletions cut 1 base from V and 4 bases from J, with 13 bases between. This CDR3 is built from 14 residues. Germline V gene data show CDR1 as SQVTM and CDR2 as ANQGSEA. CDR3 nucleotide sequence: TGCAGCGTTGAAGTCGCCAGCAGGGCCTATGGCTACACCTTC. Its protein product is CSVEVASRAYGYTF.